This passage covers 22 T cell receptor beta chains from one sample sequenced in a study of CD8 T cells in Susac syndrome. When the RNA was reverse transcribed, random hexamers were used with an input of 0.5 to 1 ug. TCRdb re-derived calls from the immunoSEQ multiplex PCR reads in MiXCR, one entry per CDR3 protein. The sample lists 250,000 to 300,000 distinct CDR3 sequences; roughly 85% were seen once. The sequenced sample consisted of CD8+ T cells from PBMCs. Receptors were obtained from a human donor with multiple sclerosis.

The V gene is TRBV30, the J gene TRBJ1-1, with D unresolved. CDR3 length equals 12 residues. Trimming removed 2 bases from V and 5 bases from J, with 9 bases in between. Germline V gene data show CDR1 as GTSNPN and CDR2 as SVGIG (reference sequence). DNA of the CDR3: TGTGCCTGGAGTCTGGGGAAGACTGAAGCTTTCTTT. Translated: CAWSLGKTEAFF.

J is TRBJ2-1 and V is TRBV24-1; 8 bases are a match to TRBD2. Losses at the gene ends were 3 bases for V and 6 bases for J; bases not matched to a gene: 9. The germline V gene encodes CDR1 KGHDR and CDR2 SFDVKD. The CDR3 extends over 16 amino acids. CDR3 sequence reads: CATSDGAGGPSNEQFF. In DNA, the CDR3 is TGTGCCACCAGTGATGGGGCGGGAGGCCCCTCCAATGAGCAGTTCTTC.

V is TRBV19 and J is TRBJ2-1; 15 nucleotides match TRBD2. The CDR3 consists of 14 residues. Germline V gene data show CDR1 as LNHDA and CDR2 as SQIVND (reference sequence). J was trimmed by 7 bases and V by 7 bases; bases with no gene match: 2. CDR3 sequence: CASMGTSGRNEQFF. CDR3 nucleotides: TGTGCCAGTATGGGGACTAGCGGGAGGAATGAGCAGTTCTTC.

The rearrangement joins TRBV10-3 to TRBJ1-2; 7 nucleotides align to TRBD1. The trim removed 0 bases at V and 4 bases at J, leaving 5 bases unmatched. CDR3 length: 15 residues. Per the germline V gene, CDR1 is ENHRY and CDR2 is SYGVKD. The DNA for the CDR3 is TGTGCCATCAGTGAGTCGCCCGGGACAGTCTATGGCTACACCTTC. Protein sequence: CAISESPGTVYGYTF.

The genes are TRBV4-3 and TRBJ1-2; D not resolved. The germline CDR1 and CDR2 sequences are LGHNA and YSLEER. With 0 bases removed from V and 2 bases from J, the gap between germline ends came to 13 bases. The CDR3 sequence is 16 residues long. CDR3 bases: TGCGCCAGCAGCCAAGATCGATTCCGGGAGAACTATGGCTACACCTTC. Its protein is CASSQDRFRENYGYTF.

The rearrangement joins TRBV28 to TRBJ1-2, with 9 nucleotides matching TRBD1. The CDR3 totals 18 residues. V dropped 5 bases and J dropped 4; count of bases not matched to a gene: 17. The germline gives CDR1 MDHEN, CDR2 SYDVKM. The chain's CDR3 is CASSPPPETGGKRYGYTF. The CDR3 coding sequence is TGTGCCAGCAGTCCCCCCCCCGAGACAGGGGGGAAGCGCTATGGCTACACCTTC.

This chain links TRBV27 with TRBJ2-5; 11 nucleotides match TRBD1. Trimming cost V 5 bases and J 7 bases; bases outside gene matches: 15. The CDR3 sequence is 17 residues long. CDR1 is MNHEY and CDR2 is SMNVEV in the germline V gene (reference sequence). The CDR3 DNA follows: TGTGCCAGCAGTCCCCCCGGGCTATCGGGACAGGGGGGGACCCAGTACTTC. Its translation: CASSPPGLSGQGGTQYF.

This clonotype showed up many times. This chain connects TRBV7-2 to TRBJ1-5; weak D call: TRBD1 (5 bases). This CDR3 region has 13 residues. Germline CDR1 reads SGHTA; CDR2 reads FQGNSA. Trimming cost V 0 bases and J 7 bases, with 7 bases left between them. CDR3 nucleotide sequence: TGTGCCAGCAGCTTAGCCAGGGACCAGCCCCAGCATTTT. It translates to CASSLARDQPQHF. Combining the CDR3 with reference TRBV7-2 and TRBJ1-5 gives the whole variable domain GAGVSQSPSNKVTEKGKDVELRCDPISGHTALYWYRQSLGQGLEFLIYFQGNSAPDKSGLPSDRFSAERTGGSVSTLTIQRTQQEDSAVYLCASSLARDQPQHFGDGTRLSIL.

The chain links TRBV27 to TRBJ1-4; TRBD1 matches at 7 bases. Germline trimming cut 4 bases from V and 8 bases from J; bases unmatched to any gene: 10. The CDR3 sequence is 15 residues long. From germline, CDR1 is MNHEY and CDR2 SMNVEV (reference sequence). The CDR3 nucleotides are TGTGCCAGCAGTTACACGACAGGGACGACGGAAAAACTGTTTTTT. It encodes CASSYTTGTTEKLFF. Full variable domain (rest looked up from reference TRBV27 and TRBJ1-4): EAQVTQNPRYLITVTGKKLTVTCSQNMNHEYMSWYRQDPGLGLRQIYYSMNVEVTDKGDVPEGYKVSRKEKRNFPLILESPSPNQTSLYFCASSYTTGTTEKLFFGSGTQLSVL.

This clonotype has only one observation. The genes are TRBV6-5 and TRBJ1-2; tentative D call: TRBD1 (5 bases). The CDR3 sequence is 12 residues long. V gave up 8 bases and J gave up 6 bases, with 13 bases separating them. The germline V gene has CDR1 MNHEY and CDR2 SVGAGI. The CDR3 nucleotides read TGTGCCAGCCGTGGGGGGGTCCATGGCTACACCTTC. Protein: CASRGGVHGYTF.

A single count supports this clonotype. The chain carries TRBV5-1 and TRBJ1-5; D perhaps matches TRBD1 (5 bases). The CDR3 spans 13 residues. Trimming left V 3 bases short and J 9 bases short, with 13 bases between. In germline, CDR1 is SGHRS, CDR2 YFSETQ. CDR3: CASSSGSTGPQHF. The CDR3 DNA reads as TGCGCCAGCAGCTCAGGGTCCACTGGGCCCCAGCATTTT.

The chain couples TRBV6-5 to TRBJ1-3, with a tentative D call TRBD1 (6 bases). The V and J ends lost 0 bases and 4 bases respectively, with 10 bases between them. The V gene's germline CDR1 is MNHEY and CDR2 SVGAGI. CDR3 size: 15 residues. The DNA for the CDR3 is TGTGCCAGCAGTTACTCCACAGGGCCCGGAAACACCATATATTTT. The encoded protein is CASSYSTGPGNTIYF.

The chain uses TRBV4-3 and TRBJ2-1; 7 bases match TRBD1. The V segment lost 0 bases and the J segment 2 bases; nucleotides outside the gene matches: 1. This CDR3 has 15 residues. Per the germline V gene, CDR1 is LGHNA and CDR2 is YSLEER. CDR3 loop: CASSQDQGAYNEQFF. The CDR3 coding sequence is TGCGCCAGCAGCCAAGACCAGGGGGCCTACAATGAGCAGTTCTTC.

The chain recombines TRBV29-1 with TRBJ2-2; D gene uncertain. CDR1 is SQVTM and CDR2 is ANQGSEA in the germline V gene. V lost 1 base and J 4 bases, leaving 10 bases between the germline ends. The length of the CDR3 is 14 residues. CDR3 nucleotide sequence: TGCAGCGTTGAAGCCCCCGTGGGCACCGGGGAGCTGTTTTTT. Protein product: CSVEAPVGTGELFF.

This sequence joins TRBV29-1 and TRBJ1-2; 8 bases map to TRBD1. The CDR3 covers 13 residues. Germline V lookup: CDR1 SQVTM, CDR2 ANQGSEA. Trimming took 5 bases from V and 4 from J; bases not matched to a gene: 6. The CDR3 DNA follows: TGCAGCGTTTGGGGAGGGACAGGCTATGGCTACACCTTC. This codes for CSVWGGTGYGYTF.

The gene calls are TRBV30 and TRBJ2-5; possible D gene TRBD2, 5 bases. CDR1 is GTSNPN and CDR2 is SVGIG in the germline V gene (reference sequence). Trimming took 3 bases from V and 0 from J, leaving 11 bases between them. This CDR3 is 14 amino acids long. The CDR3 coding sequence is TGTGCCTGGAGAACCGGGGAGTACCAAGAGACCCAGTACTTC. It yields the protein CAWRTGEYQETQYF.

The rearrangement joins TRBV28 to TRBJ2-4, with 7 bases lining up with TRBD2. This CDR3 spans 14 amino acids. The J segment lost 0 bases and the V segment lost 8 bases, leaving 4 bases of the junction unmatched. Germline values: CDR1 MDHEN, CDR2 SYDVKM. CDR3 amino acids: CASGAGLAKNIQYF. DNA for the CDR3: TGTGCCAGCGGAGCGGGGCTAGCCAAAAACATTCAGTACTTC. Variable domain in full (rest from reference TRBV28 and TRBJ2-4): DVKVTQSSRYLVKRTGEKVFLECVQDMDHENMFWYRQDPGLGLRLIYFSYDVKMKEKGDIPEGYSVSREKKERFSLILESASTNQTSMYLCASGAGLAKNIQYFGAGTRLSVL.

The gene calls are TRBV9 and TRBJ2-7; 9 bases match TRBD2. Germline V gene data show CDR1 as SGDLS and CDR2 as YYNGEE. This CDR3 has 16 amino acids. Unmatched junction bases numbered 11, after V lost 3 bases and J lost 4 bases. The CDR3: CASSAVLGTSIYEQYF. CDR3 in DNA: TGTGCCAGCAGCGCTGTCCTCGGGACTAGCATATACGAGCAGTACTTC.

The genes are TRBV7-8 and TRBJ2-7; possibly TRBD1 or TRBD2 for D (5 bases each). CDR3 length: 17 amino acids. Trimming shortened V by 1 base and J by 4 bases, and 20 bases separated the two germline ends. CDR1 SGHVS and CDR2 FQNEAQ come from the germline V gene. CDR3 amino acids: CASSLGQGKGREYEQYF. The CDR3 DNA reads as TGTGCCAGCAGCTTAGGACAAGGGAAAGGCAGGGAGTACGAGCAGTACTTC.

In nucleotides, the CDR3 is TGTGCCAGCAGTCAGACAGGGCCCAATTCACCCCTCCACTTT. Translated, it gives CASSQTGPNSPLHF. The chain uses TRBV12-3 or TRBV12-4 and TRBJ1-6; 7 positions match TRBD1. This CDR3 contains 14 residues. J was trimmed by 7 bases and V by 5 bases; bases with no gene match: 5.

The rearrangement joins TRBV7-2 to TRBJ2-3; the D gene is possibly TRBD2 (5 bases). Trimming removed 5 bases at V and 3 bases at J, with 15 bases between. This CDR3 region has 15 residues. Germline V lookup: CDR1 SGHTA, CDR2 FQGNSA. CDR3 DNA sequence: TGTGCCAGCAGCGGACTCGACCCAATAACAGATACGCAGTATTTT. Its translation: CASSGLDPITDTQYF.

This sequence joins TRBV19 and TRBJ1-2; the D is unclear. In germline, CDR1 is LNHDA, CDR2 SQIVND (reference sequence). There are 15 residues in the CDR3. Trimming left V 2 bases short and J 5 bases short, with 15 bases between. The CDR3 coding sequence is TGTGCCAGTAGTATATTGGTTAAAAACCCTTATGGCTACACCTTC. Protein sequence: CASSILVKNPYGYTF. Filled out from reference TRBV19 and TRBJ1-2, the complete variable domain reads DGGITQSPKYLFRKEGQNVTLSCEQNLNHDAMYWYRQDPGQGLRLIYYSQIVNDFQKGDIAEGYSVSREKKESFPLTVTSAQKNPTAFYLCASSILVKNPYGYTFGSGTRLTVV.